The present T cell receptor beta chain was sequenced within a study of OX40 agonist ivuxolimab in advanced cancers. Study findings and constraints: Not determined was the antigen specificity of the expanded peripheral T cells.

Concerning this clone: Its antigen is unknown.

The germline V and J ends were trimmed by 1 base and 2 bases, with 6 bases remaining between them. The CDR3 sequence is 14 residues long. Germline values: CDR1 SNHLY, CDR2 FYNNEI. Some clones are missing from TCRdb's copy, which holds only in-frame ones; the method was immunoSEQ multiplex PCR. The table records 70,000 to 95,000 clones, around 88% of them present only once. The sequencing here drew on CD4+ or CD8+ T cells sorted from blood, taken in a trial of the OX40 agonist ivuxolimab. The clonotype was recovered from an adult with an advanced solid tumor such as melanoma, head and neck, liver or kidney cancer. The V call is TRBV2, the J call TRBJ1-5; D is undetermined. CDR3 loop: CASSEGSGNQPQHF. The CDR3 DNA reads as TGTGCCAGCAGTGAAGGGTCAGGCAATCAGCCCCAGCATTTT.